Below, 13 T cell receptor beta chains from the same sample are listed, as sequenced in a study of blood T cell repertoires in COVID-19. Only in-frame clones appear in the TCRdb table, and some are missing; sequencing was by immunoSEQ multiplex PCR. The sample carries about 210,000 clones, roughly 81% recorded once. Source material: peripheral blood. The receptor source for this set is a woman aged 50 to 60 with active or convalescent COVID-19.

The chain carries TRBV6-5 and TRBJ2-1; 8 nucleotides line up with TRBD1. The V gene end was trimmed by 5 bases and the J gene end by 3 bases; junction bases not matched to a gene: 6. CDR1 MNHEY and CDR2 SVGAGI come from the germline V gene. The CDR3 consists of 15 residues. CDR3 DNA sequence: TGTGCCAGCAGTAGATCAGACAGGGGCTACAATGAGCAGTTCTTC. Protein sequence: CASSRSDRGYNEQFF.

This clone was observed once. The chain recombines TRBV11-3 with TRBJ2-7; the match to TRBD2 covers 8 bases. V dropped 5 bases and J dropped 6; count of bases not matched to a gene: 6. This CDR3 contains 13 residues. Germline-derived CDR1 and CDR2 are SGHNT and YENEEA. As DNA, the CDR3 is TGTGCCAGCAGCCCCCGGGGGGGCTCCGAGCAGTACTTC. Encoded protein: CASSPRGGSEQYF.

The J gene is TRBJ2-5, the V gene TRBV4-2; TRBD1 aligns across 9 bases. This CDR3 is built from 15 residues. V gave up 0 bases and J gave up 2 bases; unmatched junction bases: 1. From germline, CDR1 is LGHNA and CDR2 YNFKEQ. CDR3 sequence reads: CASSQDGQGQETQYF. Written as DNA, the CDR3 is TGTGCCAGCAGCCAAGATGGACAGGGGCAAGAGACCCAGTACTTC.

The rearrangement uses TRBV11-2 and TRBJ2-5, with D unclear. The length of the CDR3 is 13 residues. Trimming removed 5 bases from V and 8 bases from J, with 15 bases in between. The V gene's germline CDR1 is SGHAT and CDR2 FQNNGV. The CDR3 here is CASSLEKPQTQYF. In DNA, the CDR3 is TGTGCCAGCAGCCTCGAAAAGCCGCAAACCCAGTACTTC.

The rearrangement uses TRBV6-5 and TRBJ1-5; D ambiguous. The germline V gene has CDR1 MNHEY and CDR2 SVGAGI. Trimming pared 6 bases from V and 3 bases from J, leaving 6 bases between. This CDR3 has 12 amino acids. This chain's CDR3 is CASSLSNQPQHF. The CDR3 DNA sequence: TGTGCCAGCAGCCTCTCCAATCAGCCCCAGCATTTT.

This chain links TRBV3-1 (or the pseudogene TRBV3-2) with TRBJ1-5; perhaps TRBD1 as D (6 bases). V shed 5 bases and J shed 5 bases, with 7 bases lying between them. Germline assignment: CDR1 LGHDT and CDR2 YNNKEL (reference sequence). The CDR3 spans 12 residues. CDR3 coding DNA: TGTGCCAGCAGCAAGGGGGATCAGCCCCAGCATTTT. Protein product: CASSKGDQPQHF.

The chain couples TRBV21-1 to TRBJ2-2; no check of the table's D call, TRBD2, against the DNA was made. TRBV21-1 is shown as a pseudogene. The CDR3 contains 16 residues. CDR3 region: CASRRAGISNTGELFF. CDR3 nucleotide sequence: TGTGCCAGCAGAAGGGCGGGCATTTCGAACACCGGGGAGCTGTTTTTT.

This chain joins TRBV5-5 and TRBJ1-2, with TRBD1 matching over 7 bases. The CDR3 consists of 15 residues. Germline CDR1 SGHKS, CDR2 YYEKEE (reference sequence). The V and J ends lost 3 bases and 2 bases, in that order; junction bases with no gene match: 7. The CDR3 loop is CASSYRDSLNYGYTF. In DNA form, the CDR3 reads TGTGCCAGCAGCTACCGGGACAGCCTAAACTATGGCTACACCTTC.

This clone was counted between two and nine times. V usage is TRBV28 and J usage is TRBJ1-2; no clear D gene. Germline CDR1 is MDHEN and CDR2 is SYDVKM. The length of the CDR3 is 13 residues. Between the trimmed V and J ends, which lost 0 bases and 4 bases, there was a span of 6 bases. The CDR3 sequence: CASSLWVGYGYTF. CDR3 DNA sequence: TGTGCCAGCAGTTTATGGGTCGGCTATGGCTACACCTTC.

This clone was seen only once. The rearrangement joins TRBV5-1 to TRBJ1-2, with TRBD1 identical over 7 bases. The CDR3 has 17 amino acids. Germline assignment: CDR1 SGHRS and CDR2 YFSETQ. The V and J ends lost 4 bases and 3 bases, in that order; junction bases with no gene match: 15. The CDR3 nucleotides read TGCGCCAGCAGCCGATTGGGGAAGAGACAGGGCGACTATGGCTACACCTTC. This gives the protein CASSRLGKRQGDYGYTF.

This chain connects TRBV4-1 to TRBJ2-1; 9 bases agree with TRBD2. Per germline, CDR1 MGHRA and CDR2 YSYEKL. The CDR3 totals 13 residues. V dropped 4 bases and J dropped 12; count of bases not matched to a gene: 7. This chain's CDR3 is CASSPLAGGRQFF. CDR3 nucleotides: TGCGCCAGCAGCCCTCTTGCGGGGGGGCGGCAGTTCTTC.

This chain links TRBV15 with TRBJ2-5; a possible D gene is TRBD2 (5 bases). Germline V gives CDR1 LNHNV, CDR2 YYDKDF (reference sequence). The CDR3 runs to 14 residues. The ends were cut back, 3 bases at V and 5 bases at J, with 13 bases in the middle. The CDR3 bases are TGTGCCACCAGCAGTCCCGGGAAAGGGGAGACCCAGTACTTC. As protein: CATSSPGKGETQYF.

The genes are TRBV5-1 and TRBJ2-1, with 7 bases matching TRBD2. The CDR3 consists of 15 residues. V lost 4 bases to trimming and J lost 8 bases; unmatched junction nucleotides: 12. In germline, CDR1 is SGHRS, CDR2 YFSETQ. The DNA for the CDR3 is TGCGCCAGCAGCCTTGGACTAGTAAGGCAAGATGAGCAGTTCTTC. Protein product: CASSLGLVRQDEQFF.